This TCR beta chain was sequenced during a study of technical replicates of blood from a few donors. Method: immunoSEQ multiplex PCR; TCRdb's copy keeps in-frame clones and lacks some. Altogether about 69,000 clones are present, 80% to 90% being singletons, with the ten largest covering 4% to 5%. The V segment lost 1 base and the J segment 4 bases; nucleotides outside the gene matches: 2. Germline V gene lookup returns CDR1 SEHNR and CDR2 FQNEAQ (reference sequence). The CDR3 spans 15 residues. This sequence joins TRBV7-9 and TRBJ2-3; 10 bases are shared with TRBD2. Sequencing used PBMCs. The sequence was collected from a human donor in good health. Some clones in this sample may be carry-over from other donors' samples. CDR3 sequence (DNA): TGTGCCAGCAGCTTAGAACTAGCGGGATCAGATACGCAGTATTTT. As protein: CASSLELAGSDTQYF. The variable domain in full, completed from reference TRBV7-9 and TRBJ2-3, reads DTGVSQNPRHKITKRGQNVTFRCDPISEHNRLYWYRQTLGQGPEFLTYFQNEAQLEKSRLLSDRFSAERPKGSFSTLEIQRTEQGDSAMYLCASSLELAGSDTQYFGPGTRLTVL.